This T cell receptor (beta chain) appears in the sequencing data of a study of T-cell memory formation after mild COVID-19. Study outcomes and limitations: Memory cells collected pre-infection included some clones that later responded, suggesting cross-reactive memory joined. Mostly located in CM and EM were contracting CD4+ clones, with contracting CD8+ clones located in EMRA.

This clonotype was detected a few times. The antigen is undetermined. TCR alpha and TCR beta cDNA libraries carrying sample barcodes and UMIs came from 5'RACE with constant-segment primers. TCRdb re-derived calls from the 5' RACE reads in MiXCR, one entry per CDR3 protein. Among approximately 260,000 distinct CDR3 sequences, about a sixth were seen once, and the ten largest hold 3.5%. This clonotype originated in a man younger than 30 who had mild COVID-19 (a few samples of this study predate the infection). Cell type and time point are not known. The sample taken for sequencing was PBMCs or a T cell subset sorted from them (not recorded which).

The CDR3 coding sequence is TGTGCCATCAGCCAACGCAGGGCGGTATCTGGAAACACCATATATTTT. This translates into CAISQRRAVSGNTIYF. The V call is TRBV10-3, the J call TRBJ1-3; possibly TRBD1 for D (5 bases). The CDR3 covers 16 residues. CDR1 is ENHRY, CDR2 SYGVKD, per germline. V was clipped by 6 bases and J by 1 base, with 16 bases between them.